These 13 T cell receptor beta chains were sequenced from one sample in a study of cytomegalovirus exposure and HLA in healthy donors. The study ran its PCR with 60 Vbeta and 13 Jbeta primers. The data were produced by immunoSEQ multiplex PCR, yet TCRdb's version contains in-frame clones alone and is incomplete. This sample has some 110,000 clones; around 69% occur once, and the top ten carry about 16%. The specimen sequenced was PBMCs. These TCRs come from a man aged 50 to 60 in good health and CMV-seropositive.

The genes are TRBV19 and TRBJ1-5; TRBD1 matches 9 bases. V lost 0 bases and J lost 3; bases outside the gene matches: 9. This CDR3 comprises 18 residues. The germline V gene encodes CDR1 LNHDA and CDR2 SQIVND (reference sequence). Here the CDR3 reads CASSIEGQGNNPNQPQHF. The CDR3 DNA reads TGTGCCAGTAGTATAGAGGGACAGGGCAATAATCCCAATCAGCCCCAGCATTTT.

The table lists this clone with a few counts. The chain links TRBV7-2 to TRBJ2-5; TRBD2 matches 14 bases. The germline V gene has CDR1 SGHTA and CDR2 FQGNSA. Trimming took 4 bases from V and 1 from J; bases not matched to a gene: 2. This CDR3 region has 16 residues. CDR3 DNA: TGTGCCAGCAGCTGGACTAGCGGGGGGTTCCAAGAGACCCAGTACTTC. This encodes CASSWTSGGFQETQYF.

V is TRBV6-1 and J is TRBJ1-5; D remains ambiguous. V shed 2 bases and J shed 2 bases, with 13 bases lying between them. The CDR3 loop spans 16 amino acids. From germline, CDR1 is MNHNS and CDR2 SASEGT. The CDR3 DNA is TGTGCCAGCAGTGAACACGGCCCGAGGGGCAATCAGCCCCAGCATTTT. It encodes CASSEHGPRGNQPQHF.

The chain joins TRBV6-1 to TRBJ1-2; unclear D gene. This CDR3 has 12 residues. Per the germline V gene, CDR1 is MNHNS and CDR2 is SASEGT. The DNA of the CDR3 is TGTGGAACGTCCCCTAACTATTATGGCTACACCTTC. Protein sequence: CGTSPNYYGYTF.

The rearrangement links TRBV4-1 to TRBJ2-2; D remains ambiguous. The CDR3 runs 14 residues. From germline, CDR1 is MGHRA and CDR2 YSYEKL. Between the trimmed V and J ends, which lost 0 bases and 7 bases, there was a span of 9 bases. The CDR3 DNA reads TGCGCCAGCAGCCAAGATGAGTCTCGCGGGGAGCTGTTTTTT. As protein: CASSQDESRGELFF.

V is TRBV6-5 and J is TRBJ1-1; D uncertain. The germline gives CDR1 MNHEY, CDR2 SVGAGI. Trimming cost V 2 bases and J 8 bases, with 15 bases left between them. The CDR3 is 14 amino acids. CDR3: CASSYGQLSSEAFF. CDR3 nucleotides: TGTGCCAGCAGTTACGGGCAGCTAAGCTCCGAAGCTTTCTTT.

This sequence joins TRBV2 and TRBJ2-2; D gene uncertain. Trimming took 5 bases from V and 2 from J, leaving 12 bases between them. The CDR3 loop spans 15 amino acids. From germline, CDR1 is SNHLY and CDR2 FYNNEI. The CDR3 region has the DNA TGTGCCAGCAGTCTCCTGCGCGCAAACACCGGGGAGCTGTTTTTT. Translated: CASSLLRANTGELFF.

The CDR3 protein is CASSEFLGGTGSYEQYF. The DNA for the CDR3 is TGCGCCAGCAGCGAATTTTTAGGCGGGACAGGGTCCTACGAGCAGTACTTC. V usage is TRBV10-1 and J usage is TRBJ2-7, with 9 positions matching TRBD1. V shed 6 bases, J shed 1 base, and the junction held 13 bases outside the gene matches. The CDR3 contains 17 residues. Germline V CDR1 and CDR2: WNHNN, SYGVQD (reference sequence).

CDR3 nucleotide sequence: TGTGCCAGCAGGGGACAGGGAAGGGGGGATGGCTACACCTTC. It translates to CASRGQGRGDGYTF. The V and J genes are TRBV6-5 and TRBJ1-2; TRBD1 matches at 9 bases. Germline-derived CDR1 and CDR2 are MNHEY and SVGAGI. CDR3 length equals 14 residues. With V trimmed by 6 bases and J by 6 bases, 8 bases remained unmatched.

The chain employs TRBV7-8 and TRBJ1-4, with TRBD1 identical over 10 bases. CDR1 SGHVS and CDR2 FQNEAQ come from the germline V gene. The CDR3 runs to 14 residues. V dropped 5 bases and J dropped 11; count of bases not matched to a gene: 8. The CDR3 bases are TGTGCCAGCAGCCCTGGGACAGGGGAAGAGAAACTGTTTTTT. Translation gives CASSPGTGEEKLFF.

The V and J genes are TRBV9 and TRBJ1-1, with D possibly TRBD1 on 5 matching bases. CDR3 length: 15 amino acids. Germline V gene lookup returns CDR1 SGDLS and CDR2 YYNGEE. Trimming shortened V by 3 bases and J by 5 bases, and 17 bases separated the two germline ends. The CDR3 loop reads CASSGSGRQGTEAFF. In DNA, the CDR3 is TGTGCCAGCAGCGGCTCTGGTCGGCAGGGTACTGAAGCTTTCTTT.

The V gene is TRBV5-1, the J gene TRBJ2-1; D remains ambiguous. Germline V CDR1 and CDR2: SGHRS, YFSETQ. The CDR3 is 12 amino acids. V was pared by 1 base and J by 14 bases, with 13 bases between. Here the CDR3 reads CASSLWWSWKFF. CDR3 DNA: TGCGCCAGCAGCTTGTGGTGGAGCTGGAAGTTCTTC. Full variable domain (outside the CDR3, taken from reference TRBV5-1 and TRBJ2-1): KAGVTQTPRYLIKTRGQQVTLSCSPISGHRSVSWYQQTPGQGLQFLFEYFSETQRNKGNFPGRFSGRQFSNSRSEMNVSTLELGDSALYLCASSLWWSWKFFGPGTRLTVL.

This sequence joins TRBV25-1 and TRBJ1-4; possibly TRBD1 for D (6 bases). V was pared by 6 bases and J by 0 bases, with 14 bases between. The CDR3 loop spans 16 amino acids. The germline V gene has CDR1 MGHDK and CDR2 SYGVNS. As DNA, the CDR3 is TGTGCCAGCAGCGTGTCCTACAGGGCAACTAATGAAAAACTGTTTTTT. Translation: CASSVSYRATNEKLFF.